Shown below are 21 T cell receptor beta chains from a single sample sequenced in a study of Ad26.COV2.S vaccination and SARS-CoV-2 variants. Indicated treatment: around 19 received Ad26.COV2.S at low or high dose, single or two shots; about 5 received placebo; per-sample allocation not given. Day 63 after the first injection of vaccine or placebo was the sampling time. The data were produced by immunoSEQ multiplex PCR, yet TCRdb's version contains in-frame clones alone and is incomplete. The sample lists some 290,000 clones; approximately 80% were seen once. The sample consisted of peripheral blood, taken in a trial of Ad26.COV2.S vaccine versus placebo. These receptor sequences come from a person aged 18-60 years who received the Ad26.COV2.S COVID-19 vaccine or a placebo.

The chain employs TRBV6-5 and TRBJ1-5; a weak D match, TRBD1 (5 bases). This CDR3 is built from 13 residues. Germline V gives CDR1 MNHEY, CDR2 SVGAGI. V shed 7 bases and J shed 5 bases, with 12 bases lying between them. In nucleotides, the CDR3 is TGTGCCAGCAATAGACAGAGGGATCAGCCCCAGCATTTT. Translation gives CASNRQRDQPQHF.

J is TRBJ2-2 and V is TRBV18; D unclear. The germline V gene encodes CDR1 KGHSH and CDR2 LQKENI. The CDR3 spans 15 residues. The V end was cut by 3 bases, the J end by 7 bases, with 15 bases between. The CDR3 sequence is CASSPRLDYDGELFF. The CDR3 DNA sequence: TGTGCCAGCTCACCTCGGTTGGATTATGACGGGGAGCTGTTTTTT. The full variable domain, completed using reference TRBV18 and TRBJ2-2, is NAGVMQNPRHLVRRRGQEARLRCSPMKGHSHVYWYRQLPEEGLKFMVYLQKENIIDESGMPKERFSAEFPKEGPSILRIQQVVRGDSAAYFCASSPRLDYDGELFFGEGSRLTVL.

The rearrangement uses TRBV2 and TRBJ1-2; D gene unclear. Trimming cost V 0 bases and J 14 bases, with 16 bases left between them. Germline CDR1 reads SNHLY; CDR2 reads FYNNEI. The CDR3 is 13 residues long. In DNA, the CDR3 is TGTGCCAGCAGTGAAGCACATGGTGGCCTTGTAACCTTC. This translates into CASSEAHGGLVTF. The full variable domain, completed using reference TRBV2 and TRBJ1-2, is EPEVTQTPSHQVTQMGQEVILRCVPISNHLYFYWYRQILGQKVEFLVSFYNNEISEKSEIFDDQFSVERPDGSNFTLKIRSTKLEDSAMYFCASSEAHGGLVTFGSGTRLTVV.

CDR3 nucleotides: TGCAGCGCCGGATCGGGGTCTGGGGGAAACACCATATATTTT. Its translation is CSAGSGSGGNTIYF. The chain joins TRBV29-1 to TRBJ1-3; D gene uncertain. The CDR3 is 14 residues long. Deletions cut 7 bases from V and 4 bases from J, with 17 bases between. Germline V gene data show CDR1 as SQVTM and CDR2 as ANQGSEA.

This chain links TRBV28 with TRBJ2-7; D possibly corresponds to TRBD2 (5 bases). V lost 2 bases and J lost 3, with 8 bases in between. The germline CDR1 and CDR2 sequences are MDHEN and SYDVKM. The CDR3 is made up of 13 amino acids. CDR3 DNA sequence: TGTGCCAGCAGTTTAGTTAGCGACTACGAGCAGTACTTC. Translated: CASSLVSDYEQYF. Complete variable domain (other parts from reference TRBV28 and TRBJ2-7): DVKVTQSSRYLVKRTGEKVFLECVQDMDHENMFWYRQDPGLGLRLIYFSYDVKMKEKGDIPEGYSVSREKKERFSLILESASTNQTSMYLCASSLVSDYEQYFGPGTRLTVT.

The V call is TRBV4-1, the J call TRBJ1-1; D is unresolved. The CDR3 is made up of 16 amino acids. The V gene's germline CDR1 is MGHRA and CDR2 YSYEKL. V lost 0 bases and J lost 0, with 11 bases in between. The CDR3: CASSQEPVGMNTEAFF. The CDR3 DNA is TGCGCCAGCAGCCAAGAACCGGTAGGCATGAACACTGAAGCTTTCTTT.

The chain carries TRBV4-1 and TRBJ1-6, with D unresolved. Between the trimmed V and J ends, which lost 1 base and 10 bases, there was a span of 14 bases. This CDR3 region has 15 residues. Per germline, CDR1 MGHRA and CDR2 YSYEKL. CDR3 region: CASSQAFFSPSPLHF. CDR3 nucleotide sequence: TGCGCCAGCAGCCAAGCTTTTTTTTCTCCCTCACCCCTCCACTTT.

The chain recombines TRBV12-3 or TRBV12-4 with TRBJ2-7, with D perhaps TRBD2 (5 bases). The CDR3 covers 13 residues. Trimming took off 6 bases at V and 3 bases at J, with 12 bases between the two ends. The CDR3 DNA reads TGTGCCAGCAGAAACGGGGTGAACTACGAGCAGTACTTC. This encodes CASRNGVNYEQYF.

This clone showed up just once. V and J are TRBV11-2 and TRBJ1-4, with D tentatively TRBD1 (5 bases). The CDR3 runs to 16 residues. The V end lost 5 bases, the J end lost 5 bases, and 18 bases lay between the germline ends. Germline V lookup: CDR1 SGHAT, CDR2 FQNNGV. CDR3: CASSSRPGRKNEKLFF. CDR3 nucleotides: TGTGCCAGCAGCAGTAGACCGGGACGCAAGAATGAAAAACTGTTTTTT.

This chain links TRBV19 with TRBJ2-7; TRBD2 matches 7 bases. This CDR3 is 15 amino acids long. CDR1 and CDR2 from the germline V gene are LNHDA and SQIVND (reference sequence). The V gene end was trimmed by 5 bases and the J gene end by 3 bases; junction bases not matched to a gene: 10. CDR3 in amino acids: CASSVRLAPFYEQYF. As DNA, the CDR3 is TGTGCCAGTAGTGTCCGACTAGCCCCTTTCTACGAGCAGTACTTC. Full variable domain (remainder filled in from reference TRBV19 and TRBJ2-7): DGGITQSPKYLFRKEGQNVTLSCEQNLNHDAMYWYRQDPGQGLRLIYYSQIVNDFQKGDIAEGYSVSREKKESFPLTVTSAQKNPTAFYLCASSVRLAPFYEQYFGPGTRLTVT.

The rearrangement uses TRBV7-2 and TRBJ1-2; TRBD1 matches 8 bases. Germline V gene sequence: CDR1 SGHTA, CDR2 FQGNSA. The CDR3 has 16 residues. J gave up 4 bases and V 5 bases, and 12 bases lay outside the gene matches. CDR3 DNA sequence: TGTGCCAGCAGCCATTTCGGACAGGGATCCGGCTATGGCTACACCTTC. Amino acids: CASSHFGQGSGYGYTF.

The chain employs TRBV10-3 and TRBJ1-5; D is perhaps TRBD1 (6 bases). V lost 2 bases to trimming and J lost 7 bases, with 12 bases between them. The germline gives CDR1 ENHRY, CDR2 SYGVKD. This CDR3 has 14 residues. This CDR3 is CAISEPGGGQPQHF. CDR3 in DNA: TGTGCCATCAGTGAGCCGGGCGGGGGCCAGCCCCAGCATTTT.

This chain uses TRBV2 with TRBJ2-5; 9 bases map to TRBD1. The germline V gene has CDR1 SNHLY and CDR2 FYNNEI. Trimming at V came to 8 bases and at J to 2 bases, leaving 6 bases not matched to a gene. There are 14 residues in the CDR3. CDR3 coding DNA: TGTGCCAGCCGATTGACAGGGGGACAAGAGACCCAGTACTTC. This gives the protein CASRLTGGQETQYF.

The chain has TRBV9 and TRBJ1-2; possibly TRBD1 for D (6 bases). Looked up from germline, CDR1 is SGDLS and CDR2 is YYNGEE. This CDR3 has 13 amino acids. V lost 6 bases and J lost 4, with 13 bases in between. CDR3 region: CASTRGTTYGYTF. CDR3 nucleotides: TGTGCCAGCACCAGGGGAACCACCTATGGCTACACCTTC.

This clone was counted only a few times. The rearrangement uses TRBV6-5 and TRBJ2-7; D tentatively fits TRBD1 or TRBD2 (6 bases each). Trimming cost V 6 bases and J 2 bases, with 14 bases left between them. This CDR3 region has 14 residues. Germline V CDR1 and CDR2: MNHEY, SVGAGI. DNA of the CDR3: TGTGCCAGCAGGAGGGAGGCAGGGGCCTACGAGCAGTACTTC. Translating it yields CASRREAGAYEQYF.

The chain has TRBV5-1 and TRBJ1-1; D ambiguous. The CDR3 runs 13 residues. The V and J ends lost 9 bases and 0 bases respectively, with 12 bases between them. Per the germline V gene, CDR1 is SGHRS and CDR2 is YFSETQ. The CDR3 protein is CATSTQMNTEAFF. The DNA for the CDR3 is TGCGCCACTTCGACCCAGATGAACACTGAAGCTTTCTTT.

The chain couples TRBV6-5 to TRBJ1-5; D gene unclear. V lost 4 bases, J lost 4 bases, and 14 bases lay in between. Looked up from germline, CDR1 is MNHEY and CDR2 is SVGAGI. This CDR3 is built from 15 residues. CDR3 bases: TGTGCCAGCAGTTTCCGGGCCGGGAGGAATCAGCCCCAGCATTTT. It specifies CASSFRAGRNQPQHF.

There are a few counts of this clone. The CDR3 coding sequence is TGTGCCAGCAAAGACGGGGGCGCGAATCAGCCCCAGCATTTT. Residues: CASKDGGANQPQHF. The chain employs TRBV6-5 and TRBJ1-5, with D tentatively TRBD1 (6 bases). The V end was cut by 7 bases, the J end by 4 bases, with 14 bases between. The CDR3 covers 14 residues. Germline lookup yields CDR1 MNHEY and CDR2 SVGAGI.

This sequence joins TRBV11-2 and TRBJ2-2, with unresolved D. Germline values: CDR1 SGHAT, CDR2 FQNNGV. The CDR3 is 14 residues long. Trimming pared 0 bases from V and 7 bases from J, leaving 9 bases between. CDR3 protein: CASSLDHGSGELFF. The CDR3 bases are TGTGCCAGCAGCTTAGATCACGGAAGCGGGGAGCTGTTTTTT.

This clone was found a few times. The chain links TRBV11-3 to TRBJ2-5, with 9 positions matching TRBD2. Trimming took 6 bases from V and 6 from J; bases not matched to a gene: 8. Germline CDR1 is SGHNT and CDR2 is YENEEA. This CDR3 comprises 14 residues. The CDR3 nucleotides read TGTGCCAGCAGGATGGCGGGGGGGCAACAGACCCAGTACTTC. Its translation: CASRMAGGQQTQYF. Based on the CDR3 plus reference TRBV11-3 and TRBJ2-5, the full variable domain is EAGVVQSPRYKIIEKKQPVAFWCNPISGHNTLYWYLQNLGQGPELLIRYENEEAVDDSQLPKDRFSAERLKGVDSTLKIQPAELGDSAVYLCASRMAGGQQTQYFGPGTRLLVL.

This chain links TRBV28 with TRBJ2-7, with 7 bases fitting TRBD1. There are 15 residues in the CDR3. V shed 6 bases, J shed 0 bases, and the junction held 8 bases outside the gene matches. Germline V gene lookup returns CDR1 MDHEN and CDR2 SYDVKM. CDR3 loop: CASRKGALSSYEQYF. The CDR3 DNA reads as TGTGCCAGCAGAAAGGGGGCTTTGAGCTCCTACGAGCAGTACTTC. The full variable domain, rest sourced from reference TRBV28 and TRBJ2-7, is DVKVTQSSRYLVKRTGEKVFLECVQDMDHENMFWYRQDPGLGLRLIYFSYDVKMKEKGDIPEGYSVSREKKERFSLILESASTNQTSMYLCASRKGALSSYEQYFGPGTRLTVT.